The 16 T cell receptor beta chains reported below all come from one sample, sequenced in a study of T cells in Graves' hyperthyroidism and ophthalmopathy. RNA transcripts provided the source from which TCR beta CDR3 regions were amplified. Primed by the HTBI set, a first-round RT-PCR was run on the TCR CDR3. TCRdb re-called the multiplex PCR reads with MiXCR, one entry per CDR3 protein. The sample includes about 280,000 distinct CDR3 sequences, about 25% of them seen just once. Sequencing input: blood. Every receptor here comes from a man aged 35-49 years with Graves' hyperthyroidism that later progressed to Graves' ophthalmopathy.

This clonotype appeared many times. V usage is TRBV7-6 and J usage is TRBJ2-2; D gene unclear. CDR3 length: 13 amino acids. Germline CDR1 reads SGHVS; CDR2 reads FNYEAQ. Trimming shortened V by 0 bases and J by 8 bases, and 7 bases separated the two germline ends. CDR3 sequence: CASSLAAGGELFF. As DNA, the CDR3 is TGTGCCAGCAGCTTAGCCGCAGGAGGGGAGCTGTTTTTT.

Ten or more counts support this clonotype. CDR3 sequence (DNA): TGTGCCAGCAGCCCCGCCGGGGCGGGAGTACACGAGCAGTACTTC. Protein: CASSPAGAGVHEQYF. The chain couples TRBV11-2 to TRBJ2-7, with TRBD2 identical over 7 bases. CDR3 length: 15 residues. Trimming removed 5 bases from V and 5 bases from J; junction bases left unmatched: 12. Germline CDR1 and CDR2: SGHAT and FQNNGV.

Many counts were recorded for this clonotype. The rearrangement links TRBV6-2 or TRBV6-3 to TRBJ1-2; tentative D call: TRBD1 (6 bases). The CDR3 has 13 residues. Trimming cost V 7 bases and J 4 bases, with 13 bases left between them. The germline V gene has CDR1 MNHEY and CDR2 SVGEGT. The CDR3 DNA sequence: TGTGCCAGCAAGGATGGACAGACCTATGGCTACACCTTC. It codes for CASKDGQTYGYTF.

V usage is TRBV6-2 or TRBV6-3 and J usage is TRBJ1-5, with D hard to call. CDR1 and CDR2 from the germline V gene are MNHEY and SVGEGT. V dropped 3 bases and J dropped 2 bases, with 11 bases sitting between them. This CDR3 has 15 amino acids. DNA for the CDR3: TGTGCCAGCAGTTATGCGTGGAGGGGCAATCAGCCCCAGCATTTT. This translates into CASSYAWRGNQPQHF.

This clonotype occurred a few times. The chain's CDR3 is CASSLTTNYGYTF. The DNA for the CDR3 is TGTGCCAGCAGTTTAACAACTAACTATGGCTACACCTTC. This rearrangement joins TRBV28 to TRBJ1-2; D gene uncertain. V lost 2 bases and J lost 0, with 4 bases in between. Germline V gives CDR1 MDHEN, CDR2 SYDVKM. The length of the CDR3 is 13 residues.

This chain connects TRBV7-2 to TRBJ2-2; no clear D gene. This CDR3 is built from 14 residues. The V gene lost 0 bases and the J gene lost 4 bases, with 6 bases spanning the gap. Germline loops: CDR1 SGHTA, CDR2 FQGNSA. CDR3 in amino acids: CASSLAPGTGELFF. The CDR3 region has the DNA TGTGCCAGCAGCTTAGCCCCAGGCACCGGGGAGCTGTTTTTT.

In its sample, this clonotype was seen many times. The gene calls are TRBV6-5 and TRBJ1-5, with TRBD1 matching over 9 bases. The ends lost 8 bases at V and 1 base at J; junction bases unmatched: 15. The germline V gene encodes CDR1 MNHEY and CDR2 SVGAGI. This CDR3 comprises 18 residues. The CDR3 sequence: CASFRSTGGGWSNQPQHF. The CDR3 nucleotides are TGTGCCAGCTTTAGGTCGACAGGGGGAGGTTGGAGCAATCAGCCCCAGCATTTT.

The sample holds many counts of this clonotype. The chain couples TRBV20-1 to TRBJ1-2; 12 bases are a match to TRBD1. From germline, CDR1 is DFQATT and CDR2 SNEGSKA (reference sequence). This CDR3 spans 15 amino acids. V shed 6 bases, J shed 6 bases, and the junction held 11 bases outside the gene matches. The CDR3 spells CSAPGQGARVDGYTF. As DNA, the CDR3 is TGCAGTGCCCCGGGACAGGGGGCAAGAGTAGATGGCTACACCTTC.

This clonotype was detected ten times or more. CDR3 nucleotide sequence: TGTGCCAGCAGCCCATTACAGGGGAACGGCAATCAGCCCCAGCATTTT. It is translated as CASSPLQGNGNQPQHF. V is TRBV12-3 or TRBV12-4 and J is TRBJ1-5, with 7 bases matching TRBD1. V shed 6 bases and J 2 bases; nucleotides not matched to a gene: 10. The CDR3 loop spans 16 amino acids.

This clonotype has at least ten counts. The chain couples TRBV30 to TRBJ2-2; tentatively, D is TRBD1 (6 bases). The germline V gene has CDR1 GTSNPN and CDR2 SVGIG (reference sequence). This CDR3 has 15 residues. Trimming removed 2 bases from V and 2 bases from J, with 12 bases in between. CDR3 sequence reads: CAWSKRGSNTGELFF. The CDR3 DNA sequence: TGTGCCTGGAGTAAGAGGGGGTCTAACACCGGGGAGCTGTTTTTT.

This clonotype was counted ten times or more. The chain is built from TRBV28 and TRBJ2-5; TRBD2 matches 13 bases. There are 19 residues in the CDR3. Germline CDR1 and CDR2: MDHEN and SYDVKM. V trimming: 3 bases; J trimming: 2 bases; junction bases outside the gene matches: 12. Here the CDR3 DNA reads TGTGCCAGCAGTTTCCCACTAGCGGGAGGGCCCCCCCCACAAGAGACCCAGTACTTC. Translating gives CASSFPLAGGPPPQETQYF. Full variable domain (remainder filled in from reference TRBV28 and TRBJ2-5): DVKVTQSSRYLVKRTGEKVFLECVQDMDHENMFWYRQDPGLGLRLIYFSYDVKMKEKGDIPEGYSVSREKKERFSLILESASTNQTSMYLCASSFPLAGGPPPQETQYFGPGTRLLVL.

The rearrangement links TRBV28 to TRBJ2-7, with 7 bases identical to TRBD1. Trimming cost V 4 bases and J 5 bases; bases outside gene matches: 8. CDR3 length: 14 residues. Germline CDR1 MDHEN, CDR2 SYDVKM. CDR3 amino acids: CASSSLRQGDEQYF. CDR3 sequence (DNA): TGTGCCAGCAGTTCCCTACGACAGGGCGACGAGCAGTACTTC.

The rearrangement links TRBV6-1 to TRBJ2-7; possible D gene TRBD2, 6 bases. CDR1 is MNHNS and CDR2 is SASEGT in the germline V gene. V shed 2 bases and J shed 0 bases, with 14 bases lying between them. The CDR3 is 16 amino acids. The CDR3 sequence is CASSEWDFYSSYEQYF. CDR3 coding DNA: TGTGCCAGCAGTGAATGGGACTTTTATAGCTCCTACGAGCAGTACTTC.

In its sample, this clonotype was seen many times. This chain uses TRBV27 with TRBJ1-4; tentative D call: TRBD1 (5 bases). Germline CDR1 and CDR2: MNHEY and SMNVEV (reference sequence). The CDR3 length is 15 residues. Deletions cut 1 base from V and 6 bases from J, with 12 bases between. The CDR3 loop is CASSLFWGGDEKLFF. The CDR3 DNA follows: TGTGCCAGCAGTTTATTCTGGGGAGGGGATGAAAAACTGTTTTTT.

This clonotype was recorded many times. V and J are TRBV28 and TRBJ1-2; tentatively, D is TRBD1 (6 bases). The germline V and J ends were trimmed by 6 bases and 4 bases, with 12 bases remaining between them. The CDR3 has 13 residues. CDR1 is MDHEN, CDR2 SYDVKM, per germline. This chain's CDR3 is CASRSGQFYGYTF. CDR3 in DNA: TGTGCCAGCAGATCCGGACAGTTCTATGGCTACACCTTC.

This clonotype was recorded a few times. The genes are TRBV12-3 or TRBV12-4 and TRBJ2-7; no firm D call. CDR3 length: 13 residues. Deletions cut 3 bases from V and 4 bases from J, with 10 bases between. CDR3 protein: CASSFEWAYEQYF. The CDR3 DNA is TGTGCCAGCAGTTTTGAGTGGGCTTACGAGCAGTACTTC.